This passage covers 17 T cell receptor beta chains from one sample sequenced in a study of somatic mutations in cytotoxic T cells in rheumatoid arthritis. The protocol was immunoSEQ multiplex PCR, while the TCRdb copy is restricted to in-frame clones and leaves out a portion. The top ten hold 15% to 20% of the sample, which has approximately 15,000 clones, just under 85% seen once. Material for sequencing was CD8+ T cells sorted from blood. The receptors stem from an adult with rheumatoid arthritis.

Here the CDR3 DNA reads TGTGCCAGTAGTATGAGCGGTTTCAATGAGCAGTTCTTC. Its protein product is CASSMSGFNEQFF. The V call is TRBV19, the J call TRBJ2-1; TRBD2 might be the D (5 bases). The germline V gene has CDR1 LNHDA and CDR2 SQIVND (reference sequence). The V end was cut by 3 bases, the J end by 6 bases, with 9 bases between. This CDR3 is built from 13 residues. Looking up the rest from reference TRBV19 and TRBJ2-1 gives the full variable domain: DGGITQSPKYLFRKEGQNVTLSCEQNLNHDAMYWYRQDPGQGLRLIYYSQIVNDFQKGDIAEGYSVSREKKESFPLTVTSAQKNPTAFYLCASSMSGFNEQFFGPGTRLTVL.

The rearrangement joins TRBV19 to TRBJ1-2; 7 nucleotides line up with TRBD1. V was pared by 5 bases and J by 0 bases, with 6 bases of the junction left unmatched. The CDR3 covers 15 residues. Per germline, CDR1 LNHDA and CDR2 SQIVND (reference sequence). The CDR3 loop is CASSLTGSANYGYTF. The CDR3 region has the DNA TGTGCCAGTAGTTTGACAGGGTCAGCTAACTATGGCTACACCTTC.

The V call is TRBV7-2, the J call TRBJ2-7; TRBD2 matches 10 bases. J lost 2 bases, V lost 5 bases, and 6 bases had no gene match. Germline CDR1 reads SGHTA; CDR2 reads FQGNSA. The CDR3 length is 15 residues. The CDR3 nucleotides are TGTGCCAGCAGCGATCAGCGGGGGGGTACCTACGAGCAGTACTTC. Translation gives CASSDQRGGTYEQYF.

This rearrangement joins TRBV19 to TRBJ1-1; a weak D match, TRBD1 (6 bases). Trimming pared 6 bases from V and 7 bases from J, leaving 15 bases between. The CDR3 contains 13 residues. Germline values: CDR1 LNHDA, CDR2 SQIVND (reference sequence). CDR3 in DNA: TGTGCCAGTAGCTCGGGACATGAATATGAAGCTTTCTTT. Translated, it gives CASSSGHEYEAFF.

The rearrangement links TRBV11-3 to TRBJ2-2; D is undetermined. The CDR3 runs to 12 residues. Germline CDR1 reads SGHNT; CDR2 reads YENEEA. The V end was cut by 1 base, the J end by 6 bases, with 3 bases between. This chain's CDR3 is CASSLGAGELFF. The CDR3 DNA reads as TGTGCCAGCAGCTTAGGGGCCGGGGAGCTGTTTTTT.

This chain joins TRBV27 and TRBJ2-7, with D unclear. The CDR3 loop spans 13 amino acids. V was trimmed by 0 bases and J by 6 bases, leaving 9 bases between them. Looked up from germline, CDR1 is MNHEY and CDR2 is SMNVEV (reference sequence). The CDR3 DNA reads TGTGCCAGCAGTTTATCGTCACGGACCGAGCAGTACTTC. Protein product: CASSLSSRTEQYF.

The V and J genes are TRBV11-2 and TRBJ2-1; D might be TRBD2 (6 bases). Trimming took 2 bases from V and 6 from J, leaving 17 bases between them. The CDR3 is 16 residues long. The V gene's germline CDR1 is SGHAT and CDR2 FQNNGV. This CDR3 reads CASSLIASGDLNEQFF. In nucleotides, the CDR3 is TGTGCCAGCAGCTTAATAGCGTCGGGGGACCTCAATGAGCAGTTCTTC.

This chain's CDR3 is CASSLPDVGTMNTEAFF. The CDR3 region has the DNA TGTGCCAGCAGCCTTCCGGACGTCGGGACCATGAACACTGAAGCTTTCTTT. The genes are TRBV4-2 and TRBJ1-1; D is possibly TRBD1 (5 bases). CDR3 length equals 17 residues. The germline CDR1 and CDR2 sequences are LGHNA and YNFKEQ. Trimming pared 4 bases from V and 0 bases from J, leaving 18 bases between.

This chain links TRBV18 with TRBJ1-2, with 7 positions matching TRBD1. The junction had 16 bases not matched to a gene; V was cut back by 1 base and J by 8 bases. The CDR3 runs to 17 residues. Looked up from germline, CDR1 is KGHSH and CDR2 is LQKENI. As DNA, the CDR3 is TGTGCCAGCTCACCACTGGCTACCCTCGAGACAGGGAACGGCTACACCTTC. Protein product: CASSPLATLETGNGYTF.

This clone was seen only a few times. This chain links TRBV6-5 with TRBJ1-2; D gene unclear. V shed 0 bases and J shed 6 bases, with 11 bases lying between them. The CDR3 is 14 amino acids. Germline V gene lookup returns CDR1 MNHEY and CDR2 SVGAGI. CDR3 protein: CASSYSTNSDGYTF. CDR3 DNA sequence: TGTGCCAGCAGTTACTCCACAAATTCCGATGGCTACACCTTC.

The J gene is TRBJ2-5, the V gene TRBV18; D may match TRBD1 or TRBD2 (5 bases each). CDR1 and CDR2 from the germline V gene are KGHSH and LQKENI. The ends were cut back, 6 bases at V and 5 bases at J, with 10 bases in the middle. The CDR3 is 12 amino acids. The chain's CDR3 is CASSPEGETQYF. CDR3 in DNA: TGTGCCAGCTCCCCAGAGGGGGAGACCCAGTACTTC.

CDR3: CASSARVGSNQPQHF. CDR3 nucleotide sequence: TGTGCCAGCAGTGCGAGGGTTGGGAGCAATCAGCCCCAGCATTTT. The chain uses TRBV6-1 and TRBJ1-5; no clear D. Germline CDR1 is MNHNS and CDR2 is SASEGT. The CDR3 has 15 residues. Trimming took off 4 bases at V and 1 base at J, with 11 bases between the two ends.

The rearrangement joins TRBV6-5 to TRBJ1-2; D remains unclear. This CDR3 is built from 13 residues. Per the germline V gene, CDR1 is MNHEY and CDR2 is SVGAGI. V lost 5 bases and J 7 bases, leaving 14 bases between the germline ends. In nucleotides, the CDR3 is TGTGCCAGCAGTGCAGTAGGCCCTATTGGCTACACCTTC. Its protein is CASSAVGPIGYTF.

The CDR3 nucleotides are TGTGCCAGCAGCTTAATGTCTCAGGGGGCGTACTATGGCTACACCTTC. The encoded protein is CASSLMSQGAYYGYTF. The chain uses TRBV7-2 and TRBJ1-2, with 8 bases fitting TRBD1. Germline lookup yields CDR1 SGHTA and CDR2 FQGNSA. The ends lost 2 bases at V and 3 bases at J; junction bases unmatched: 8. The CDR3 sequence is 16 residues long.

This rearrangement joins TRBV4-1 to TRBJ1-1; perhaps TRBD1 as D (6 bases). Germline assignment: CDR1 MGHRA and CDR2 YSYEKL. Trimming pared 1 base from V and 8 bases from J, leaving 14 bases between. This CDR3 spans 14 amino acids. CDR3 sequence reads: CASSQVMDSTEAFF. The CDR3 DNA sequence: TGCGCCAGCAGCCAAGTTATGGACAGTACCGAAGCTTTCTTT.

The CDR3 nucleotides are TGTGCCAGCAGCTCTTATGTGGACAGGGCCTATAACACCGGGGAGCTGTTTTTT. Protein sequence: CASSSYVDRAYNTGELFF. This rearrangement joins TRBV5-6 to TRBJ2-2; 8 bases align to TRBD1. The CDR3 is 18 amino acids. Per germline, CDR1 SGHDT and CDR2 YYEEEE. Trimming cost V 3 bases and J 2 bases; bases outside gene matches: 12. Combining the CDR3 with reference TRBV5-6 and TRBJ2-2 gives the whole variable domain DAGVTQSPTHLIKTRGQQVTLRCSPKSGHDTVSWYQQALGQGPQFIFQYYEEEERQRGNFPDRFSGHQFPNYSSELNVNALLLGDSALYLCASSSYVDRAYNTGELFFGEGSRLTVL.

The chain recombines TRBV29-1 with TRBJ1-2; D is possibly TRBD1 (6 bases). From germline, CDR1 is SQVTM and CDR2 ANQGSEA. With 7 bases removed from V and 8 bases from J, the gap between germline ends came to 14 bases. The CDR3 contains 11 residues. CDR3 sequence: CSAPRGGGYTF. The CDR3 DNA reads TGCAGCGCTCCCCGGGGGGGCGGCTACACCTTC.